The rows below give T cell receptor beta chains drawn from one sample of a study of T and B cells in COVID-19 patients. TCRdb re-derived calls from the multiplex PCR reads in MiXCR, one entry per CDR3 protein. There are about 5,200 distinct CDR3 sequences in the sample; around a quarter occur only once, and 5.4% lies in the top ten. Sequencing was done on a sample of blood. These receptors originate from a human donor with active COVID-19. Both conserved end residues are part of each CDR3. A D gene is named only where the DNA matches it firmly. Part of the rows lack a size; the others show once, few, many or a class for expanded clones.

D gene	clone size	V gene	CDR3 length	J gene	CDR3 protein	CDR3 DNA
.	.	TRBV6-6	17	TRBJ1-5	CASSYSSGRDRNQPQHF	TGTGCCAGCAGTTACTCGTCAGGCCGTGATAGGAATCAGCCCCAGCATTTT
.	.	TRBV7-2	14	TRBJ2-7	CASSLVLGVYEQYF	TGTGCCAGCAGCTTAGTGTTGGGGGTCTACGAGCAGTACTTC
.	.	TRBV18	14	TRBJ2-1	CASSPDRSRGEQFF	TGTGCCAGCTCACCCGACAGGTCCCGGGGTGAGCAGTTCTTC
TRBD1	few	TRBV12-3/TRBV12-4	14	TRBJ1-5	CASSRTGGTQPQHF	TGTGCCAGCAGCCGGACAGGGGGGACTCAGCCCCAGCATTTT
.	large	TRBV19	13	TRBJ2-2	CASTGKYPGELFF	TGTGCCAGTACCGGGAAGTACCCCGGGGAGCTGTTTTTT
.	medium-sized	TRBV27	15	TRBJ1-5	CASSPRSYSNQPQHF	TGTGCCAGCAGTCCACGCTCATATAGCAATCAGCCCCAGCATTTT
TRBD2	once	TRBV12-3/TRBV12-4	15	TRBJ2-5	CASSYTSGGQETQYF	TGTGCCAGCAGTTATACTAGCGGGGGCCAAGAGACCCAGTACTTC
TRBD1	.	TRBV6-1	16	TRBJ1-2	CASSFLTGRTSGGYTF	TGTGCCAGCAGCTTTTTGACAGGGCGGACCTCTGGTGGCTACACCTTC
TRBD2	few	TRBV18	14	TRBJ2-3	CASSTSGGSDTQYF	TGTGCCAGCTCCACTAGCGGGGGGTCTGATACGCAGTATTTT
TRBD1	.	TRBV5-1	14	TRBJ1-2	CASSLKQGSYGYTF	TGCGCCAGCAGCTTGAAACAGGGGAGCTATGGCTACACCTTC
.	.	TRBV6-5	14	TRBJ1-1	CASSYSLGNTEAFF	TGTGCCAGCAGTTACTCCTTAGGGAACACTGAAGCTTTCTTT
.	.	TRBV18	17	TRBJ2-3	CASSPLGQAQSTDTQYF	TGTGCCAGCTCACCCTTGGGCCAAGCTCAGAGCACAGATACGCAGTATTTT
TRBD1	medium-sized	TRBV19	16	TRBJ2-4	CASSIRTGSAKNIQYF	TGTGCCAGTAGTATCAGGACAGGGAGTGCCAAAAACATTCAGTACTTC
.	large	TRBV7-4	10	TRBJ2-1	CARPRNEQFF	TGTGCCAGGCCACGCAATGAGCAGTTCTTC
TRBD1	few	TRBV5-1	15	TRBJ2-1	CASSPNRGSYNEQFF	TGCGCCAGCAGCCCAAACAGGGGCTCCTACAATGAGCAGTTCTTC
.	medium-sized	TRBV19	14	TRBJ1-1	CASSIGRGNTEAFF	TGTGCCAGTAGTATTGGACGGGGGAACACTGAAGCTTTCTTT
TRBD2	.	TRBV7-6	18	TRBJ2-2	CASSLRTSGSSNTGELFF	TGTGCCAGCAGCTTAAGGACTAGCGGGAGTAGCAACACCGGGGAGCTGTTTTTT
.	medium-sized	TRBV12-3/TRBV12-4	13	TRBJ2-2	CASRWAFTGELFF	TGTGCCAGCCGTTGGGCCTTCACCGGGGAGCTGTTTTTT
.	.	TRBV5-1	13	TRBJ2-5	CASSFGGKETQYF	TGCGCCAGCAGCTTCGGAGGGAAAGAGACCCAGTACTTC
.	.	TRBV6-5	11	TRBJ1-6	CASVWLSPLHF	TGTGCCAGTGTTTGGCTTTCGCCCCTCCACTTT
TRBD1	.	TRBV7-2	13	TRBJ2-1	CASSLARQGVVFF	TGTGCCAGCAGCTTAGCGAGGCAGGGGGTGGTGTTCTTC
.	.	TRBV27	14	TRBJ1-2	CASSSSKGHCGYTF	TGTGCCAGCAGTTCCTCGAAGGGGCACTGTGGCTACACCTTC
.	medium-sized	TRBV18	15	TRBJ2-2	CASSSRNANTGELFF	TGTGCCAGCTCATCGCGTAACGCGAACACCGGGGAGCTGTTTTTT
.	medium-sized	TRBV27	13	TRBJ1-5	CASRTYSNQPQHF	TGTGCCAGCAGAACATATAGCAATCAGCCCCAGCATTTT
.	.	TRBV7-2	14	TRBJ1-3	CASSLRDFGNTIYF	TGTGCCAGCAGTCTTAGGGATTTCGGAAACACCATATATTTT
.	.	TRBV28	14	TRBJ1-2	CAIKPPGEEPGYTF	TGTGCCATTAAACCCCCGGGGGAGGAGCCTGGCTACACCTTC
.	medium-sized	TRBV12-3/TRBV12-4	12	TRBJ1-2	CASSLNTYGYTF	TGTGCCAGCAGCCTGAACACCTATGGCTACACCTTC
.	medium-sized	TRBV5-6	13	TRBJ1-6	CASSPGRSAPLHF	TGTGCCAGCAGCCCTGGACGGAGCGCACCCCTCCACTTT
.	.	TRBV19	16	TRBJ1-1	CAGSLRGAGKMGEAFF	TGTGCCGGATCCCTGCGGGGAGCAGGGAAGATGGGTGAAGCTTTCTTT
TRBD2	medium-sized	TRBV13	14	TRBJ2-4	CASRAGARKMVQYF	TGTGCCAGCAGAGCGGGGGCCCGCAAAATGGTTCAGTACTTC
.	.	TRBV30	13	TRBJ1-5	CAWSPDKDQPQHF	TGTGCCTGGAGTCCAGATAAGGATCAGCCCCAGCATTTT
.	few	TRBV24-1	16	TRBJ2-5	CATSDSPGGYQETQYF	TGTGCCACCAGTGATTCCCCAGGAGGGTACCAAGAGACCCAGTACTTC
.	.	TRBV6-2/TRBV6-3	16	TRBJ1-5	CASSLTRRDSNQPQHF	TGTGCCAGCAGTTTGACGCGACGGGATAGCAATCAGCCCCAGCATTTT
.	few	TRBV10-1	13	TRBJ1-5	CASSGQTNQPQHF	TGCGCCAGCAGTGGACAGACTAATCAGCCCCAGCATTTT
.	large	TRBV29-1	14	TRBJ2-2	CSVDGITNTGELFF	TGCAGCGTTGATGGCATAACGAACACCGGGGAGCTGTTTTTT
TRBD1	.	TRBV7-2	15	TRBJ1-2	CASSRQGTGGYGYTF	TGTGCCAGCAGCCGCCAGGGGACAGGGGGTTATGGCTACACCTTC
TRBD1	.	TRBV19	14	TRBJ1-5	CAGSMTGSNQPQHF	TGTGCCGGTAGTATGACAGGGAGCAATCAGCCCCAGCATTTT
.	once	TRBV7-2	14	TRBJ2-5	CASSWGSSGETQYF	TGTGCCAGCAGCTGGGGCAGCTCGGGGGAGACCCAGTACTTC
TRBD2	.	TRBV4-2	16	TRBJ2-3	CASSQVRAGVGDTQYF	TGTGCCAGCAGCCAAGTAAGGGCGGGAGTAGGGGATACGCAGTATTTT
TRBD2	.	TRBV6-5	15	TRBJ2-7	CASSLRAGPPYEQYF	TGTGCCAGCAGCCTCCGAGCGGGGCCCCCCTACGAGCAGTACTTC
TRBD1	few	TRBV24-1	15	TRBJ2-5	CATSAKGAMKETQYF	TGTGCCACCAGTGCAAAGGGGGCCATGAAAGAGACCCAGTACTTC
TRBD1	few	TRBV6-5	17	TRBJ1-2	CASSFATGTSSNYGYTF	TGTGCCAGCAGTTTTGCGACAGGGACCTCCTCTAACTATGGCTACACCTTC
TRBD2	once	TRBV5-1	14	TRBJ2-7	CASSRAGTGYEQYF	TGTGCCAGCAGCCGAGCGGGGACGGGCTACGAGCAGTACTTC
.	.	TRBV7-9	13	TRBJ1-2	CASSLATDYGYTF	TGTGCCAGCAGCTTAGCCACAGATTATGGCTACACCTTC
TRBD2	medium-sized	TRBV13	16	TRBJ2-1	CASSLGGLAGPNEQFF	TGTGCCAGCAGCTTAGGGGGACTAGCGGGGCCCAATGAGCAGTTCTTC
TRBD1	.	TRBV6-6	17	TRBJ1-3	CASSYPASTGAGNTIYF	TGTGCCAGCAGTTACCCCGCATCCACAGGGGCTGGAAACACCATATATTTT
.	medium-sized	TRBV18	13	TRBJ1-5	CASSPFRDQPQHF	TGTGCCAGCTCACCATTTCGTGATCAGCCCCAGCATTTT
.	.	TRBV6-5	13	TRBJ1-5	CASTSRVNQPQHF	TGTGCCAGCACTTCCAGGGTCAATCAGCCCCAGCATTTT
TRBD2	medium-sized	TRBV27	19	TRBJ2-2	CASSSRTRLAGTNTGELFF	TGTGCCAGCAGTTCTCGCACTCGACTAGCGGGGACGAACACCGGGGAGCTGTTTTTT
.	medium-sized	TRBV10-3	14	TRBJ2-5	CAISESAVQETQYF	TGTGCCATCAGTGAGTCCGCCGTACAAGAGACCCAGTACTTC
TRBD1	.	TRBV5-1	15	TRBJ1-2	CASSLFGQGNYGYTF	TGCGCCAGCAGCTTGTTCGGACAGGGAAACTATGGCTACACCTTC
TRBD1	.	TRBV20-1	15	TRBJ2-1	CSASDPGQGSNEQFF	TGCAGTGCTAGCGACCCGGGACAGGGGTCCAATGAGCAGTTCTTC
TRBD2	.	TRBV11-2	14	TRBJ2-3	CASLAGGSKDTQYF	TGTGCCAGCCTAGCGGGCGGGTCGAAAGATACGCAGTATTTT